One sample yielded the 9 T cell receptor beta chains listed below, sequenced in a study of radiation and T cells in renal cell carcinoma. Only in-frame clones appear in the TCRdb table, and some are missing; sequencing was by immunoSEQ multiplex PCR. The sample has 60,000 to 65,000 clones; around 78% are singletons. Time point here: blood 2 weeks post-SBRT. Treatment defined: 15 Gy SBRT to primary tumor, nephrectomy 4 weeks later. The sample was blood, taken from a patient whose treatment included radiotherapy and nephrectomy. These receptors originate from a man aged 55 to 69 with renal cell carcinoma.

This rearrangement joins TRBV19 to TRBJ2-7; possibly TRBD2 for D (7 bases). From germline, CDR1 is LNHDA and CDR2 SQIVND (reference sequence). Deletions cut 1 base from V and 3 bases from J, with 10 bases between. The CDR3 loop spans 14 amino acids. The CDR3 loop is CASSIGRGGYEQYF. Here the CDR3 DNA reads TGTGCCAGTAGTATAGGGAGGGGGGGCTACGAGCAGTACTTC.

The chain is built from TRBV18 and TRBJ1-2, with D perhaps TRBD1 (6 bases). CDR1 and CDR2 from the germline V gene are KGHSH and LQKENI. The CDR3 is 17 residues long. V dropped 6 bases and J dropped 4 bases, with 24 bases sitting between them. As DNA, the CDR3 is TGTGCCAGCTCCCCGGGACATTCTCAATCACCCGGCTATGGCTACACCTTC. Translated, it gives CASSPGHSQSPGYGYTF.

This chain joins TRBV19 and TRBJ1-3, with TRBD1 identical over 9 bases. V shed 5 bases, J shed 0 bases, and the junction held 8 bases outside the gene matches. Germline-derived CDR1 and CDR2 are LNHDA and SQIVND (reference sequence). CDR3 size: 17 residues. The chain's CDR3 is CASSRSPTGGSGNTIYF. The CDR3 nucleotides are TGTGCCAGTAGTCGCAGCCCGACAGGGGGCTCTGGAAACACCATATATTTT.

J is TRBJ2-7 and V is TRBV2; no definite D call. The CDR3 is 12 amino acids. The V end was cut by 7 bases, the J end by 1 base, with 8 bases between. Germline CDR1 reads SNHLY; CDR2 reads FYNNEI. CDR3 DNA sequence: TGTGCCAGCACTAGGCGGTCCTACGAGCAGTACTTC. This encodes CASTRRSYEQYF. Full variable domain (remainder filled in from reference TRBV2 and TRBJ2-7): EPEVTQTPSHQVTQMGQEVILRCVPISNHLYFYWYRQILGQKVEFLVSFYNNEISEKSEIFDDQFSVERPDGSNFTLKIRSTKLEDSAMYFCASTRRSYEQYFGPGTRLTVT.

The rearrangement joins TRBV7-2 to TRBJ1-2, with D possibly being TRBD1 (6 bases). CDR1 is SGHTA and CDR2 is FQGNSA in the germline V gene. This CDR3 region has 13 residues. V dropped 4 bases and J dropped 3 bases, with 9 bases sitting between them. In DNA, the CDR3 is TGTGCCAGCAGCTCCCGACAGGACTATGGCTACACCTTC. Translating gives CASSSRQDYGYTF.

J is TRBJ1-1 and V is TRBV4-3; TRBD1 aligns across 7 bases. There are 17 residues in the CDR3. Germline V CDR1 and CDR2: LGHNA, YSLEER. V was pared by 0 bases and J by 7 bases, with 14 bases of the junction left unmatched. The CDR3 protein is CASSQELFRGVNGEAFF. CDR3 nucleotides: TGCGCCAGCAGCCAAGAGTTATTCAGGGGGGTGAACGGTGAAGCTTTCTTT.

The V call is TRBV6-5, the J call TRBJ1-1; the match to TRBD1 covers 7 bases. CDR3 length equals 13 residues. Germline V CDR1 and CDR2: MNHEY, SVGAGI. J gave up 4 bases and V 6 bases, and 5 bases lay outside the gene matches. The DNA for the CDR3 is TGTGCCAGCAGAGATACAGGGGTCACTGAAGCTTTCTTT. It codes for CASRDTGVTEAFF.

The chain is built from TRBV10-1 and TRBJ2-2; D might be TRBD2 (7 bases). CDR3 length: 13 residues. Trimming removed 10 bases at V and 5 bases at J, with 14 bases between. Germline CDR1 is WNHNN and CDR2 is SYGVQD (reference sequence). CDR3 in DNA: TGCGCCATAAACAGGGAGGGAACCGGGGAGCTGTTTTTT. This codes for CAINREGTGELFF.

V usage is TRBV2 and J usage is TRBJ2-4; D is possibly TRBD1 (5 bases). The V end lost 6 bases, the J end lost 0 bases, and 12 bases lay between the germline ends. The germline V gene encodes CDR1 SNHLY and CDR2 FYNNEI. The CDR3 length is 15 residues. CDR3: CASRLNRIAKNIQYF. CDR3 bases: TGTGCCAGCAGACTTAACAGGATAGCCAAAAACATTCAGTACTTC. The variable domain in full, with the rest retrieved from reference TRBV2 and TRBJ2-4, is EPEVTQTPSHQVTQMGQEVILRCVPISNHLYFYWYRQILGQKVEFLVSFYNNEISEKSEIFDDQFSVERPDGSNFTLKIRSTKLEDSAMYFCASRLNRIAKNIQYFGAGTRLSVL.